These 14 T cell receptor beta chains were all obtained from the same sample, sequenced in a study of blood T cell repertoires in COVID-19 (dated by TCRdb to about 2020). Library preparation employed the immunoSEQ multiplex PCR assay. Here the immuneACCESS table is served through TCRdb, limited to in-frame sequences with V and J called. Missing clones are a known gap in these copies; in checked studies unresolved V genes cover under half, and the rest lacks a known reason. For this sample there are about 230,000 clones; 88% appear just once. Roughly 3.7% of the sample is held by the ten biggest clonotypes. The material sequenced was PBMCs or T cells enriched from blood (not recorded which). The receptor source for this set is a woman younger than 45 who had been exposed to COVID-19.

This rearrangement joins TRBV19 to TRBJ1-1; 8 positions agree with TRBD1. The CDR3 extends over 13 amino acids. Germline V gives CDR1 LNHDA, CDR2 SQIVND (reference sequence). The junction had 6 bases not matched to a gene; V was cut back by 6 bases and J by 6 bases. The DNA of the CDR3 is TGTGCCAGTAGCCAGCAGACAGGGGCTGAAGCTTTCTTT. As protein: CASSQQTGAEAFF.

The V and J genes are TRBV28 and TRBJ2-7; the D gene is possibly TRBD1 (5 bases). V was trimmed by 5 bases and J by 0 bases, leaving 11 bases between them. The CDR3 extends over 14 amino acids. CDR1 MDHEN and CDR2 SYDVKM come from the germline V gene. CDR3 DNA sequence: TGTGCCAGCAGTCACCAGGGAAGCTCCTACGAGCAGTACTTC. This sequence encodes CASSHQGSSYEQYF.

This rearrangement joins TRBV28 to TRBJ2-2; the D gene is possibly TRBD2 (6 bases). CDR1 is MDHEN, CDR2 SYDVKM, per germline. V gave up 2 bases and J gave up 1 base, with 26 bases separating them. CDR3 length: 21 residues. The CDR3: CASSLSRRWGSRGGNTGELFF. CDR3 coding DNA: TGTGCCAGCAGTTTAAGTCGCCGCTGGGGATCCCGGGGAGGGAACACCGGGGAGCTGTTTTTT.

This sequence joins TRBV10-2 and TRBJ2-7; D is unresolved. CDR1 is WSHSY and CDR2 is SAAADI in the germline V gene. V was trimmed by 4 bases and J by 3 bases, leaving 10 bases between them. The CDR3 length is 13 residues. The CDR3 DNA reads as TGCGCCAGCAGTGTTCAGCGAAGCTACGAGCAGTACTTC. Its translation: CASSVQRSYEQYF.

The gene calls are TRBV18 and TRBJ1-1; 8 nucleotides align to TRBD1. The germline V gene encodes CDR1 KGHSH and CDR2 LQKENI. The CDR3 sequence is 16 residues long. V was pared by 3 bases and J by 1 base, with 7 bases of the junction left unmatched. The CDR3 spells CASSPRLGQGNTEAFF. CDR3 bases: TGTGCCAGCTCACCTCGCCTTGGACAGGGGAACACTGAAGCTTTCTTT.

This rearrangement joins TRBV9 to TRBJ1-2; D unresolved. V lost 0 bases and J lost 4, with 16 bases in between. CDR1 and CDR2 (germline): SGDLS, YYNGEE. This CDR3 contains 16 residues. CDR3 residues: CASSVEAVGDSYGYTF. The CDR3 DNA reads TGTGCCAGCAGCGTAGAAGCAGTCGGAGATTCCTATGGCTACACCTTC.

This clone was detected only once. The rearrangement links TRBV11-3 to TRBJ2-3, with 7 bases fitting TRBD2. Losses at the gene ends were 3 bases for V and 5 bases for J; bases not matched to a gene: 8. The CDR3 has 15 amino acids. CDR1 and CDR2 (germline): SGHNT, YENEEA. The CDR3 reads CASSFTGGSGDTQYF. CDR3 DNA: TGTGCCAGCAGCTTCACGGGAGGATCTGGAGATACGCAGTATTTT.

The chain uses TRBV12-3 or TRBV12-4 and TRBJ2-7; D may be TRBD1 (5 bases). Trimming cost V 2 bases and J 3 bases, with 8 bases left between them. CDR3 length equals 13 residues. The CDR3 region has the DNA TGTGCCAGCAGTTTACAGGGTCTCTACGAGCAGTACTTC. Translating gives CASSLQGLYEQYF.

This sequence joins TRBV3-1 (or the pseudogene TRBV3-2) and TRBJ2-1; 7 positions match TRBD2. V was clipped by 3 bases and J by 5 bases; unmatched bases: 10. Looked up from germline, CDR1 is LGHDT and CDR2 is YNNKEL (reference sequence). The CDR3 is 16 amino acids. The DNA of the CDR3 is TGTGCCAGCAGCCAGGACCTCACTAGCGTACACAATGAGCAGTTCTTC. Translated, it gives CASSQDLTSVHNEQFF.

The gene calls are TRBV28 and TRBJ2-2; TRBD1 aligns across 8 bases. V dropped 5 bases and J dropped 5; count of bases not matched to a gene: 10. Germline V lookup: CDR1 MDHEN, CDR2 SYDVKM. This CDR3 region has 16 residues. CDR3 sequence reads: CASSPGTGRLTGELFF. CDR3 DNA: TGTGCCAGCAGTCCGGGGACAGGAAGATTAACCGGGGAGCTGTTTTTT.

This chain joins TRBV19 and TRBJ2-1; D may be TRBD1 (6 bases). CDR1 and CDR2 (germline): LNHDA, SQIVND (reference sequence). Trimming removed 5 bases at V and 3 bases at J, with 11 bases between. The CDR3 loop spans 14 amino acids. Written as DNA, the CDR3 is TGTGCCAGTAGTTTAGGACAGAACTACAATGAGCAGTTCTTC. Amino acids: CASSLGQNYNEQFF.

The rearrangement links TRBV6-5 to TRBJ2-7, with D perhaps matching TRBD1 (6 bases). CDR3 size: 12 residues. Trimming took off 7 bases at V and 2 bases at J, with 9 bases between the two ends. The germline V gene has CDR1 MNHEY and CDR2 SVGAGI. CDR3 coding DNA: TGTGCCAGCATTCAGGGGCCCTACGAGCAGTACTTC. The encoded protein is CASIQGPYEQYF.

V and J are TRBV6-5 and TRBJ1-6, with D possibly matching TRBD1 (6 bases). V was trimmed by 6 bases and J by 7 bases, leaving 13 bases between them. Germline V CDR1 and CDR2: MNHEY, SVGAGI. The CDR3 consists of 14 residues. CDR3 DNA: TGTGCCAGCAGCCGGGGGGCCGAGAATTCACCCCTCCACTTT. It yields the protein CASSRGAENSPLHF.

V and J are TRBV25-1 and TRBJ1-1; the D gene is possibly TRBD1 (5 bases). The V and J ends lost 4 bases and 4 bases respectively, with 7 bases between them. The CDR3 loop spans 12 amino acids. Germline-derived CDR1 and CDR2 are MGHDK and SYGVNS. CDR3 bases: TGTGCCAGCAGTGCCACAGGCACTGAAGCTTTCTTT. This encodes CASSATGTEAFF.